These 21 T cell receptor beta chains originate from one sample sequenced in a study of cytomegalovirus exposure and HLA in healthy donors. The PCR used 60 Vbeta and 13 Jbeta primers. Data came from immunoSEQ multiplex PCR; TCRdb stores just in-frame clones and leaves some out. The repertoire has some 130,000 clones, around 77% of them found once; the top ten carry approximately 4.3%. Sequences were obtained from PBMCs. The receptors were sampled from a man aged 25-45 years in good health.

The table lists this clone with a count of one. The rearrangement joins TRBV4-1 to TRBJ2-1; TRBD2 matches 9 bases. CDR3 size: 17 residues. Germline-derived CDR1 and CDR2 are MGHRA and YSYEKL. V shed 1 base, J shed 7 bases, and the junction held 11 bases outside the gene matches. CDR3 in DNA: TGCGCCAGCAGCCAAGGACCCTTGCGGGAGGGCCGTAATGAGCAGTTCTTC. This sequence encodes CASSQGPLREGRNEQFF.

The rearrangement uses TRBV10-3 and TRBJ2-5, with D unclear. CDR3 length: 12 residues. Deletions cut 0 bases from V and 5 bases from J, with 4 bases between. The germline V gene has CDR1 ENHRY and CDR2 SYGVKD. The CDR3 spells CAISESRETQYF. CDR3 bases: TGTGCCATCAGTGAGTCGAGGGAGACCCAGTACTTC.

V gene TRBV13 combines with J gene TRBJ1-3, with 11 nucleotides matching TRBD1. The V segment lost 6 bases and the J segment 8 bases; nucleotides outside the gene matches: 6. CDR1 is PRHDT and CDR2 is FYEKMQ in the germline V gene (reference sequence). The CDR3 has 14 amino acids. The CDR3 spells CASSVGQGAYTIYF. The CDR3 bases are TGTGCCAGCAGTGTCGGACAGGGGGCCTACACCATATATTTT. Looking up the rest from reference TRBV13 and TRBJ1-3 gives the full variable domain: AAGVIQSPRHLIKEKRETATLKCYPIPRHDTVYWYQQGPGQDPQFLISFYEKMQSDKGSIPDRFSAQQFSDYHSELNMSSLELGDSALYFCASSVGQGAYTIYFGEGSWLTVV.

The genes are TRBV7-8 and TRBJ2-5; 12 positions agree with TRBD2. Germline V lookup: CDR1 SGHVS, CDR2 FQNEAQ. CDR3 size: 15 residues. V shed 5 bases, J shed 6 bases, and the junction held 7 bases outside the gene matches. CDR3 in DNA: TGTGCCAGCAGCCGCGGACTAGCGGGAACAAAGACCCAGTACTTC. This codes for CASSRGLAGTKTQYF. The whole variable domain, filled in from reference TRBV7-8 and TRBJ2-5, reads GAGVSQSPRYKVAKRGQDVALRCDPISGHVSLFWYQQALGQGPEFLTYFQNEAQLDKSGLPSDRFFAERPEGSVSTLKIQRTQQEDSAVYLCASSRGLAGTKTQYFGPGTRLLVL.

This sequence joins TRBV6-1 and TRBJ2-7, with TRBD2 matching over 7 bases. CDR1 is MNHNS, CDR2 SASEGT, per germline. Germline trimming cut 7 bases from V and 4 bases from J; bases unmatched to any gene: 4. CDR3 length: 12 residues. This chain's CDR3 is CASTRDYYEQYF. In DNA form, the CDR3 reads TGTGCCAGCACCCGGGACTATTACGAGCAGTACTTC.

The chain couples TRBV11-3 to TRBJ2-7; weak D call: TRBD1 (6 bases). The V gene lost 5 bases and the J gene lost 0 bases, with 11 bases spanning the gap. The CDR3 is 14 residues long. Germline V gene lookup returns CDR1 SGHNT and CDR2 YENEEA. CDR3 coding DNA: TGTGCCAGCAGCCCGACAGGACTCTCCTACGAGCAGTACTTC. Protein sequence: CASSPTGLSYEQYF.

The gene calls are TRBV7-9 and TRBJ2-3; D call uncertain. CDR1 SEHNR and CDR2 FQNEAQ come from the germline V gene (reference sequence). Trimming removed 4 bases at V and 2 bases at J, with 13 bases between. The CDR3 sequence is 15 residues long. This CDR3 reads CASSYARRSTDTQYF. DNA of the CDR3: TGTGCCAGCAGCTACGCAAGGCGGTCCACAGATACGCAGTATTTT.

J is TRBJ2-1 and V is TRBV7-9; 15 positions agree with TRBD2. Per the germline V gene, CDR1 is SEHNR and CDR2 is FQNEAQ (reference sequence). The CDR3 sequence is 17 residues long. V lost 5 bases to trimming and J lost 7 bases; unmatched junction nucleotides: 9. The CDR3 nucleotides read TGTGCCAGCAGCGCCTGGACTAGCGGGAGGGCCGCGAATGAGCAGTTCTTC. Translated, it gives CASSAWTSGRAANEQFF.

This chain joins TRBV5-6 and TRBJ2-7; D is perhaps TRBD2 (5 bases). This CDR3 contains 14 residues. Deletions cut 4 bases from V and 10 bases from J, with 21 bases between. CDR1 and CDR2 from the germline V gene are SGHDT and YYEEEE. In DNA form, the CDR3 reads TGTGCCAGCAGCCAACGAGGGCCGGTACCCGCTCAGTACTTC. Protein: CASSQRGPVPAQYF.

The CDR3 sequence: CASSPWDRLRQYF. Here the CDR3 DNA reads TGTGCCAGCAGTCCTTGGGACAGACTCCGGCAGTACTTC. This rearrangement joins TRBV27 to TRBJ2-7, with 7 bases matching TRBD1. V lost 5 bases, J lost 9 bases, and 10 bases stayed unmatched. The CDR3 contains 13 residues. Germline V lookup: CDR1 MNHEY, CDR2 SMNVEV (reference sequence).

The CDR3, as DNA: TGTGCCAGCAGCTTTCCCATGTCAGGGCAAGAGACCCAGTACTTC. Protein sequence: CASSFPMSGQETQYF. The V and J genes are TRBV7-8 and TRBJ2-5, with D perhaps TRBD1 (5 bases). The V and J ends lost 3 bases and 2 bases respectively, with 13 bases between them. From germline, CDR1 is SGHVS and CDR2 FQNEAQ. The CDR3 consists of 15 residues.

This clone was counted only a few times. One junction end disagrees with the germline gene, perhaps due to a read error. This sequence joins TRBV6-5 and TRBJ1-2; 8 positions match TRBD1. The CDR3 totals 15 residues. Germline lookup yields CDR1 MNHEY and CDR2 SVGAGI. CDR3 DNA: TGTGCCAGCAGTAACTCCGGGACAGGAGACTATGGCTACACCTTC. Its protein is CASSNSGTGDYGYTF.

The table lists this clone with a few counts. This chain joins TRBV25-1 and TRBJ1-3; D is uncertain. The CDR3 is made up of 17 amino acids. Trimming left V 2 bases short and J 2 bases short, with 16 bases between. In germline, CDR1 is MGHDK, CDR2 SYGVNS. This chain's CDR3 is CASSEAGWGRAGNTIYF. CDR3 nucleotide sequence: TGTGCCAGCAGTGAAGCGGGTTGGGGTAGGGCTGGAAACACCATATATTTT.

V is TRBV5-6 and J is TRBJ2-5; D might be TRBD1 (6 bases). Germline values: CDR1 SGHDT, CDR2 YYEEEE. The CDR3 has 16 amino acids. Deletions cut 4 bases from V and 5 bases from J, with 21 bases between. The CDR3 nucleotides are TGTGCCAGCAGCCACTCCCACCCAGGGGAGAGTGAGACCCAGTACTTC. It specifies CASSHSHPGESETQYF.

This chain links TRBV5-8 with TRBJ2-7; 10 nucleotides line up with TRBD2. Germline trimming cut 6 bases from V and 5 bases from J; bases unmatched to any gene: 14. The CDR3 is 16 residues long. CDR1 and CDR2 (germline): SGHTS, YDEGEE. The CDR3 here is CASKAVRLAGVNEQYF. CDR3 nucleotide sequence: TGTGCCAGCAAAGCTGTCCGGCTAGCGGGAGTAAACGAGCAGTACTTC. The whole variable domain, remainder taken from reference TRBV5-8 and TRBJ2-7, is EAGVTQSPTHLIKTRGQQATLRCSPISGHTSVYWYQQALGLGLQFLLWYDEGEERNRGNFPPRFSGRQFPNYSSELNVNALELEDSALYLCASKAVRLAGVNEQYFGPGTRLTVT.

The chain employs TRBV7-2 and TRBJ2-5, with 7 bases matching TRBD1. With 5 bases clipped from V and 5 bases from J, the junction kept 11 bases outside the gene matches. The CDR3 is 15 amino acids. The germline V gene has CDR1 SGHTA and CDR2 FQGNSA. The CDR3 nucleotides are TGTGCCAGCAGCATCCGCCAGGGACAGCGGGAGACCCAGTACTTC. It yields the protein CASSIRQGQRETQYF.

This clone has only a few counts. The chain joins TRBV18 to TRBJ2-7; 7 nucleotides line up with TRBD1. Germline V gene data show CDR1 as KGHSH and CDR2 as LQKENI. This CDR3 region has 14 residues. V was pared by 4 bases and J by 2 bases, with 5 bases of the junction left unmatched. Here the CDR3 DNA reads TGTGCCAGCTCACTTAAGGGGGCCGCCTACGAGCAGTACTTC. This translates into CASSLKGAAYEQYF.

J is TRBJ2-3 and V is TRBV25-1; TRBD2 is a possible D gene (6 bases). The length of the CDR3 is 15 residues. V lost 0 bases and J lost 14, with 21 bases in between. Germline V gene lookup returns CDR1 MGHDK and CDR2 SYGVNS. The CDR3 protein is CASSEYEVIGGGRYF. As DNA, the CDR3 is TGTGCCAGCAGTGAATATGAGGTTATAGGCGGAGGGAGGTATTTT.

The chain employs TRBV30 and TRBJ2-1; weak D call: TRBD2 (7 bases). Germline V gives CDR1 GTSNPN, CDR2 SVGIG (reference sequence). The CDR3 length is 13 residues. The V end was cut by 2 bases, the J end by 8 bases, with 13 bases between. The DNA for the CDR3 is TGTGCCTGGAGTACGGGGGAGGGGGATGAGCAGTTCTTC. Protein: CAWSTGEGDEQFF.

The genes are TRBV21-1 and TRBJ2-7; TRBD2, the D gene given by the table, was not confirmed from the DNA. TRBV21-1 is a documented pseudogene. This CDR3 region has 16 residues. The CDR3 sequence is CASSRRPFSGSYEQYF. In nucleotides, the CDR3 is TGTGCCAGCAGCCGACGGCCGTTTAGCGGGAGCTACGAGCAGTACTTC.

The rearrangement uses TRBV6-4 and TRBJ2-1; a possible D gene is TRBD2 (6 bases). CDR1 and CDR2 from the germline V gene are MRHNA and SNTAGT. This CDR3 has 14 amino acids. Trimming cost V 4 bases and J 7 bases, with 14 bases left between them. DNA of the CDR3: TGTGCCAGCAGTGTGGTAACGGGAGTGAATGAGCAGTTCTTC. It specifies CASSVVTGVNEQFF.